This record covers a single T cell receptor (beta chain). Its specific antigen is unknown. One base away there is no much larger clone; base qualities are not given. The sample comes from a study of cytomegalovirus exposure and HLA in healthy donors (TCRdb year 2017). As for the study more broadly: An earlier analysis of fewer than 750 of the donors reported approximately 280 Gb of sequence data and 95 million to 140 million unique TCR beta sequences obtained from around 180 million T cells. About 280 gigabases of sequencing data and 70 million to 85 million unique TCR sequences were included in an early release covering several hundred HLA-typed donors. Among the approximately 430 genotyped donors, approximately 77% belonged to the genetic ancestry cluster associated with self-reported Caucasian donors. The aim of the study was to test whether cataloging public T cell receptors could identify signatures of past pathogen exposure. The T cell repertoires of 670 or so subjects were profiled by immunosequencing and related to cytomegalovirus serostatus. A separate validation cohort of 100 to 150 different subjects was used in addition to the approximately 700-subject first cohort. To predict cytomegalovirus infection status, the study brought together high-throughput TCR immunosequencing, statistical association of individual TCRs with disease status, and machine learning. A later analysis re-analyzed previously published TCR beta repertoires from 550 to 700 donors and added high-resolution HLA genotyping to study TCR occurrence patterns. In the later analysis, no new phenotypic data were used to find candidate immune exposures; instead, reliance was placed on TCR beta sequences and their occurrence across donors. To decide whether each TCR beta V gene segment behaved as functional or pseudogenic, an earlier analysis of some 580 of the donors relied on high-throughput TCR beta sequencing. Alongside the repertoire data, information on donor age, sex, ethnicity and CMV serostatus was compiled. Genome-wide SNP genotypes for about 65% of the roughly 700 donors were used in a later genetic analysis, which treated that subset as a discovery cohort. All discovery cohort repertoires had been generated using a single sequencing platform. HLA typing covered class I and class II loci at four-digit resolution. The number of donors typed differed by locus, with about 629-640 for A, B, C, DRB1 and DQB1, more than 500 for DQA1, under 610 for DPA1, and 450 to 480 for DPB1. A handful of DR-DQ haplotypes were treated as single units for association and clustering because of strong linkage in the cohort. On average, 235,054 unique TCR beta nucleotide sequences were sequenced per donor among more than 350 genotyped donors of the cohort, with 15% to 20% of those sequences being non-productive.

In total, just over 650 healthy bone marrow donors made up the cohort. At the time of sampling, all cohort members were nominally healthy, though unrecorded immune exposures were likely present. The donor tested CMV seronegative, placing the donor among the 350 or so seronegative members of the cohort. Each donor provided a peripheral blood sample, and peripheral blood mononuclear cells were used for TCR beta sequencing. The Qiagen DNeasy Blood Extraction Kit was used to extract genomic DNA from the blood cell samples. Overall results and qualifications from the work: Compared with equally common non-associated chains, HLA-associated TCR beta chains in a later analysis were more clonally expanded and had lower generation probabilities. A group of highly shared sequence variants was considered likely to be a technical artifact of the sequencing pipeline. In this cohort, only TCR beta chains were sequenced, and detectable features were limited by the absence of alpha or paired-chain data. Linkage disequilibrium might explain the correlated functional status among segregating V segments, but an unknown experimental factor could not be ruled out. The authors suggested that the approach could potentially be extended to other disease states and immunological phenotypes. Most TCR sequences were observed very rarely across donors, whereas some public TCRs were present in many individuals. According to a later genetic analysis, donors in an Asian-associated ancestry cluster had fewer N-insertions in productive TCRs than the approximately 650-donor mean. In an earlier analysis of approximately 590 of the donors, most TCR beta V segments appeared in productive rearrangements about 87% or about 30% of the time, broadly matching IMGT annotations. A later genetic analysis associated a missense DCLRE1C variant with V-gene and J-gene trimming of TCR beta chains, and an independent cohort replicated the association. A later analysis found that most CMV-associated TCR beta chains appeared HLA-restricted, with HLA associations seemingly driven largely by CMV exposure. Immune exposure information for the cohort was limited to CMV serostatus. In vitro tests confirmed that a few of the cytomegalovirus-associated TCR beta chains recognize cytomegalovirus antigens. The study listed 150 to 200 TCR beta chains as associated with cytomegalovirus. A later analysis found that TCR association rates varied across HLA loci, with DRB1 alleles showing the most associated TCRs and HLA-C alleles the fewest. The earlier analysis of a few hundred of the donors excluded 15 to 20 rarely observed V segments, including chromosome 9 orphons, because counts were too low. Strong co-occurrence of HLA alleles, especially DR and DQ, made assigning TCR associations to individual alleles difficult. A later analysis reported that several top co-occurrence clusters appeared linked to parvovirus B19, influenza, CMV and Epstein-Barr virus. HLA typing was unavailable for some donors at each locus, so association tests used only the typed subset. Specific HLA alleles were associated with 16,951 TCR beta sequences at a false discovery rate of 0.05 in a later analysis. A further reported finding was that TCR beta sequences accurately predicted the HLA-A and HLA-B alleles for most subjects in the first cohort. Presence/absence analyses assumed roughly uniform sequencing depth across donors, an assumption that may not hold. Cytomegalovirus status was reported to be diagnosed by the classifier with high specificity and sensitivity in both the original and validation cohorts.

Libraries were made using the immunoSEQ multiplex PCR assay. The multiplex PCR relied on a mix of 60 forward primers for TCR Vbeta segments and 13 reverse primers for TCR Jbeta segments. The CDR3 region of rearranged TCR beta genes was amplified from genomic DNA by a multiplex PCR assay. The amplified TCR beta libraries were sequenced on the Illumina HiSeq System as 87-base-pair reads. The original methods were these. In a later analysis, some 80 million unique TCR beta chains were counted across the approximately 670 repertoires, and about 9.9 million of these chains were shared by at least two donors. Raw reads were error-corrected and collapsed into unique sequences by a nearest-neighbor algorithm in which closely related sequences were merged to remove PCR and sequencing errors. CDR3 sequences were aligned to IMGT reference sequences to assign V, D and J gene segments. For a sequence to be retained, at least a six-nucleotide match to both a V gene segment and a J gene segment was required. A rearrangement counted as productive if the CDR3 had no stop codons and remained in frame with V and J, and every other rearrangement counted as non-productive. Following IMGT convention, CDR3 was defined as the stretch from the second conserved V-encoded cysteine to the conserved J-encoded phenylalanine. The earlier analysis of about 560 of the donors excluded any sequence lacking an unambiguous match to a single V gene segment. In an earlier analysis of approximately 500 of the donors, a V segment was called functional when productive rearrangements were above 56.7%, and segregating when the standard deviation between donors exceeded 5%. A statistical classification framework was built to diagnose cytomegalovirus status from the catalog of TCR beta chain sequences. A later analysis assigned V and J genes by comparing TCR nucleotide sequences with IMGT/GENE-DB human TR gene sequences. Using the TCRdist pipeline, a later analysis assigned CDR3 sequences along with most-parsimonious VDJ recombination scenarios. In a later analysis, every TCR beta chain was defined by the combination of its CDR3 amino acid sequence and its V-gene family, and reads without a unique V-gene family were dropped. In a later analysis, approximately 640 highly shared, low-generation-probability nucleotide sequences were removed to address suspected cross-contamination and a sequencing artifact. In a later analysis, a clonal expansion index was calculated for each public chain from normalized within-repertoire ranks of inferred template counts. A later analysis computed generation probabilities with a VDJ recombination model fitted to out-of-frame rearrangements, and checked the results against IGoR. Hypergeometric tests were used in a later analysis to score TCR-TCR, TCR-HLA and TCR-CMV co-occurrence, with a repertoire-size bias correction applied to the TCR pairs. To estimate false discovery rates, a later analysis permuted the HLA or CMV assignments 20 times. In a later analysis, co-occurring TCRs were grouped with DBSCAN, and TCRdist sequence similarity was added when clustering was performed within HLA-allele-positive subsets. Repertoires with fewer than 30,000 or more than 120,000 public chains, plus five repertoires with anomalous nucleotide sharing, were excluded from co-occurrence clustering. Here the immuneACCESS table is served through TCRdb, limited to in-frame sequences with V and J called. Missing clones are a known gap in these copies; in checked studies unresolved V genes cover under half, and the rest lacks a known reason. The V and J calls and clone size were taken over from that table, and D and trimming were inferred from the DNA. This sample holds 150,000 to 200,000 clones; around four fifths were observed only once. The top ten clonotypes cover roughly 2.1% of the sample.

Material: PBMCs. The TCR was taken from a man aged 18 to 30 in good health and CMV-seronegative.

For the CDR3, the sequence is CASSPRTDSYEQYF. The bases read TGTGCCAGCAGCCCGCGCACAGATTCCTACGAGCAGTACTTC. The rearranged segments are TRBV7-9 and TRBJ2-7; no D gene call is confident. CDR1 and CDR2 (SEHNR, FQNEAQ) derive from the germline V gene (reference sequence). The CDR3 runs 14 residues from the cysteine to the phenylalanine. The CDR3 DNA has 42 bases and is translated from base 1. Trimming takes 5 bases from V and 1 base from J, and the germline ends sit 12 bases apart.